This is a list of T cell receptor beta chains from one sample in a study of CDR3 diversity in severe acne. TCRdb re-analysed the PCR reads in MiXCR, keeping a single row per CDR3 protein. The sample shows roughly 100,000 distinct CDR3 sequences, more than 45% of them seen only once. The specimen was blood. Receptors were obtained from a male donor with acne. Each CDR3 is given with its conserved first and last residue. A D gene is named only where the DNA matches it firmly. The size of a clone is reported for some rows only, either as once, few or many, or as a class for expanded clones.

size,J,D,V,DNA,CDR3
few,TRBJ2-7,TRBD2,TRBV5-1,TGCGCCAGCAGCCCGACTAGCGGGATTAACACCGGGGAGCTGTACTTC,CASSPTSGINTGELYF
NA,TRBJ1-3,NA,TRBV20-1,TGCAGTGCTACGGACAGCTTTATGGGAAACACCATATATTTT,CSATDSFMGNTIYF
NA,TRBJ1-2,NA,TRBV28,TGTGCCAGCAGTTTCTTCGACAGCTTCTATGGCTACACCTTC,CASSFFDSFYGYTF
NA,TRBJ2-7,NA,TRBV6-6,TGTGCCAGCAGTTACTCGAGAGCTAGCTACGAGCAGTACTTC,CASSYSRASYEQYF
NA,TRBJ1-1,TRBD1,TRBV7-9,TGTGCCAGCAGCCACGACAGGGAGGACACCGAAGCTTCCTTT,CASSHDREDTEASF
NA,TRBJ1-5,NA,TRBV19,TGTGCCAGTAGCCCACCGACGGTCTATAGCAATCAGCCCCAGCATTTT,CASSPPTVYSNQPQHF
NA,TRBJ2-7,TRBD1,TRBV5-1,TGCGCCAGCAGCGCCTTACCGGGACAGGGGGCTCAGGGCTACGAGCAGTACTTC,CASSALPGQGAQGYEQYF
many,TRBJ2-4,TRBD1,TRBV20-1,TGCAGTGCTAGAGATGTTGCGGACAGGAGAGGGATTCAGTACTTC,CSARDVADRRGIQYF
NA,TRBJ2-3,TRBD2,TRBV20-1,TGCAGTGCTAGTCGACTAGCGGGAGGGGGGACAGATACGCAGTATTTT,CSASRLAGGGTDTQYF
NA,TRBJ2-7,NA,TRBV7-9,TGTGCCAGCAGCCCGATCCTCAGGGGCTTGGAGCAGTACTTC,CASSPILRGLEQYF
NA,TRBJ2-7,NA,TRBV29-1,TGCAGCGTTAGGACCTCCTGCGAGCAGTACTTC,CSVRTSCEQYF
few,TRBJ2-7,NA,TRBV7-9,TGTGCCAGCAGCCAGGGGCCCTCCTACGAGCAGTACTTC,CASSQGPSYEQYF
NA,TRBJ2-7,NA,TRBV5-6,TGCGCCAGCAGCCGAACTGACAACTACGAGCAGTACTTC,CASSRTDNYEQYF
NA,TRBJ2-1,NA,TRBV6-6,TGTGCCAGCCGACTAGGGAACAATGAGCAGTTCTTC,CASRLGNNEQFF
many,TRBJ2-7,NA,TRBV5-8,TGTGCCAGCAGCTTGGGGTTTGGGGCCACAAGGGCCTACGAGCAGTACTTC,CASSLGFGATRAYEQYF
few,TRBJ2-2,TRBD2,TRBV4-3,TGCGCCAGCAGCCCGACTAGCGGGTCCGGGGAGCTGTTTTTT,CASSPTSGSGELFF
NA,TRBJ2-3,NA,TRBV6-2/TRBV6-3,TGTGCCAGCAGTTACGTTCTGGGTGGGAAAAGCGGAGGCCTCACAGATACGCAGTATTTT,CASSYVLGGKSGGLTDTQYF
NA,TRBJ1-3,NA,TRBV24-1,TGTGCCACCAGTGGCGGGGAGGGAGAGTCTGGAAACACCATATATTTT,CATSGGEGESGNTIYF
once,TRBJ1-2,NA,TRBV20-1,TGCAGTGCATTCGGACGTTATGGCTACACCTTC,CSAFGRYGYTF
many,TRBJ2-1,TRBD1,TRBV5-1,TGCGCCAGCAGCCCTGGGACAGGTAGGGCCTACAATGAGCAGTTCTTC,CASSPGTGRAYNEQFF
few,TRBJ1-5,NA,TRBV15,TGTGCCACCAGCAGTGGGGACGCGGGCCAGCCCCAGCATTTT,CATSSGDAGQPQHF
NA,TRBJ1-5,NA,TRBV6-1,TGTGCCAGCATAGGACCGTTAGAGGATCAGCCCCAGCATTTT,CASIGPLEDQPQHF
NA,TRBJ2-7,NA,TRBV9,TGTGCCAGCATCCAGGGTCCCTTGGACGAGCAGTACTTC,CASIQGPLDEQYF
many,TRBJ1-6,NA,TRBV7-9,TGTGCCAGCAGCTTAGGGGTCGGCAGGGACATTAGATCACCCCTCCACTTT,CASSLGVGRDIRSPLHF
many,TRBJ1-6,NA,TRBV20-1,TGCAGTGCTAGGGACACCGGGAGGAATTCACCCCTCCACTTT,CSARDTGRNSPLHF
few,TRBJ2-1,TRBD2,TRBV27,TGTGCCAGCGGCGAAGCGGGAGGGTCCTACAATGAGCAGTTCTTC,CASGEAGGSYNEQFF
many,TRBJ1-5,NA,TRBV15,TGTGCCACCAGCAGAGATCGCGGCAATCAGCCCCAGCATTTT,CATSRDRGNQPQHF